This T cell receptor beta chain came from a study of human T cells and chemical hapten exposure. Findings and caveats of the study: In comparison with controls, expanded TCRs gave rise to a significantly larger number of large CDR3 similarity clusters.

This clonotype showed up many times. The antigen is undetermined. Documented time point: patch test 3, about 24 weeks after DPC sensitization. Regarding treatment: therapeutic diphenylcyclopropenone sensitization with weekly scalp DPC. RNA extraction used unfractionated whole blood as the source of total RNA. V was pared by 0 bases and J by 0 bases, with 4 bases between. The CDR3 is 14 residues long. The germline V gene has CDR1 SGDLS and CDR2 YYNGEE. TCRdb analysed the RACE reads with MiXCR anew, one entry per CDR3 protein. The sample shows more than 35,000 distinct CDR3 sequences, 12% of them seen only once.

This specimen was whole blood, taken in connection with sensitization to the hapten diphenylcyclopropenone (DPC). The clonotype comes from a woman aged 40 to 50 with alopecia areata. Some clones in this sample may be carry-over from other donors' samples. The rearrangement uses TRBV9 and TRBJ1-3; no clear D gene. CDR3 sequence: CASSVAVSGNTIYF. The CDR3, as DNA: TGTGCCAGCAGCGTAGCTGTCTCTGGAAACACCATATATTTT.